A single sample gave rise to the 15 T cell receptor beta chains below, sequenced in a study of blood T cell repertoires in COVID-19. Clones were read by immunoSEQ multiplex PCR, and TCRdb kept only the in-frame ones, dropping some. The sample shows some 250,000 clones, approximately 85% of them seen only once. What was sequenced was peripheral blood. The receptors originated from a woman in her twenties or thirties with acute or convalescent COVID-19.

The rearrangement uses TRBV30 and TRBJ1-4; no definite D call. CDR1 GTSNPN and CDR2 SVGIG come from the germline V gene (reference sequence). The CDR3 covers 12 residues. The V and J ends lost 0 bases and 11 bases respectively, with 10 bases between them. This CDR3 is CAWSVGGVKLFF. The DNA for the CDR3 is TGTGCCTGGAGTGTTGGTGGAGTGAAACTGTTTTTT.

V and J are TRBV5-4 and TRBJ2-5, with D possibly matching TRBD2 (6 bases). CDR1 SGHNT and CDR2 YYREEE come from the germline V gene (reference sequence). The ends were cut back, 1 base at V and 2 bases at J, with 12 bases in the middle. There are 15 residues in the CDR3. In nucleotides, the CDR3 is TGTGCCAGCAGCTTGTCGGCTAGCGCGCAAGAGACCCAGTACTTC. It translates to CASSLSASAQETQYF. The complete variable domain, with remaining parts taken from reference TRBV5-4 and TRBJ2-5, reads ETGVTQSPTHLIKTRGQQVTLRCSSQSGHNTVSWYQQALGQGPQFIFQYYREEENGRGNFPPRFSGLQFPNYSSELNVNALELDDSALYLCASSLSASAQETQYFGPGTRLLVL.

Turning to this clone: This specimen includes other DNA sequences encoding the same CDR3. The chain joins TRBV6-5 to TRBJ2-1; possibly TRBD2 for D (6 bases). The germline gives CDR1 MNHEY, CDR2 SVGAGI. The CDR3 loop spans 16 amino acids. V was pared by 0 bases and J by 0 bases, with 9 bases between. The CDR3 sequence is CASSYSAGSSYNEQFF. The DNA for the CDR3 is TGTGCCAGCAGTTACTCCGCGGGGAGCTCCTACAATGAGCAGTTCTTC.

This clone was picked up a small number of times. The chain carries TRBV30 and TRBJ1-2; 7 bases are shared with TRBD1. There are 14 residues in the CDR3. Germline V lookup: CDR1 GTSNPN, CDR2 SVGIG (reference sequence). The V segment lost 2 bases and the J segment 8 bases; nucleotides outside the gene matches: 11. CDR3 sequence reads: CAWSTLRGRTGYTF. CDR3 in DNA: TGTGCCTGGAGTACCCTCAGGGGGAGGACAGGCTACACCTTC.

V and J are TRBV4-3 and TRBJ2-7; 8 bases align to TRBD2. Per the germline V gene, CDR1 is LGHNA and CDR2 is YSLEER. V trimming: 4 bases; J trimming: 5 bases; junction bases outside the gene matches: 7. The CDR3 sequence is 14 residues long. The chain's CDR3 is CASSPGLATDEQYF. The CDR3 coding sequence is TGCGCCAGCAGCCCTGGACTAGCTACGGACGAGCAGTACTTC.

This chain links TRBV2 with TRBJ2-1, with 7 nucleotides matching TRBD2. Germline V CDR1 and CDR2: SNHLY, FYNNEI. V lost 3 bases to trimming and J lost 8 bases; unmatched junction nucleotides: 4. The CDR3 runs 13 residues. The chain's CDR3 is CASSDLAGDEQFF. CDR3 bases: TGTGCCAGCAGTGATTTGGCGGGGGATGAGCAGTTCTTC.

The J gene is TRBJ1-6, the V gene TRBV19; 11 nucleotides agree with TRBD1. Trimming took 10 bases from V and 8 from J; bases not matched to a gene: 4. Germline CDR1 reads LNHDA; CDR2 reads SQIVND (reference sequence). There are 13 residues in the CDR3. CDR3 protein: CATEGQGDSPLHF. CDR3 sequence (DNA): TGTGCCACCGAGGGACAGGGGGATTCACCCCTCCACTTT.

The gene calls are TRBV19 and TRBJ2-5; TRBD1 matches at 10 bases. This CDR3 contains 14 residues. The V gene end was trimmed by 6 bases and the J gene end by 7 bases; junction bases not matched to a gene: 8. CDR1 and CDR2 (germline): LNHDA, SQIVND (reference sequence). CDR3 protein: CASSKGQGGVTQYF. The CDR3 nucleotides read TGTGCCAGTAGCAAAGGACAGGGGGGAGTGACCCAGTACTTC.

The chain recombines TRBV5-1 with TRBJ1-4; D is undetermined. CDR3 size: 12 residues. Trimming took off 5 bases at V and 8 bases at J, with 10 bases between the two ends. CDR1 SGHRS and CDR2 YFSETQ come from the germline V gene. The CDR3 coding sequence is TGCGCCAGCAGAGCGGCGAGCGAAAAACTGTTTTTT. It is translated as CASRAASEKLFF.

The chain links TRBV7-2 to TRBJ2-5; 12 nucleotides align to TRBD2. After removal of 5 bases from V and 4 bases from J, the junction contained 5 bases not matched to a gene. The CDR3 consists of 15 residues. The germline gives CDR1 SGHTA, CDR2 FQGNSA. The CDR3 nucleotides are TGTGCCAGCAGCCAACTAGCGGGAGGACGAGAGACCCAGTACTTC. Its translation is CASSQLAGGRETQYF.

The chain combines TRBV6-5 with TRBJ2-7; TRBD2 aligns across 7 bases. Germline V lookup: CDR1 MNHEY, CDR2 SVGAGI. Trimming took 8 bases from V and 2 from J; bases not matched to a gene: 6. The CDR3 is 13 amino acids. CDR3 loop: CASGLVSTYEQYF. The DNA of the CDR3 is TGTGCCAGCGGACTAGTGTCCACCTACGAGCAGTACTTC.

This clone was picked up a small number of times. The J gene is TRBJ1-5, the V gene TRBV27; 9 positions match TRBD1. Germline CDR1 is MNHEY and CDR2 is SMNVEV (reference sequence). V trimming: 5 bases; J trimming: 3 bases; junction bases outside the gene matches: 8. The CDR3 has 16 residues. The CDR3 DNA reads as TGTGCCAGCAGTCCCCCGGACAGGGGTGTCAATCAGCCCCAGCATTTT. This codes for CASSPPDRGVNQPQHF.

The chain links TRBV28 to TRBJ2-2; possible D gene TRBD2, 6 bases. V was clipped by 10 bases and J by 1 base, with 16 bases between them. CDR1 and CDR2 from the germline V gene are MDHEN and SYDVKM. CDR3 length: 15 residues. CDR3 nucleotides: TGTGCCACACAACAGGCGGGGTTGAACACCGGGGAGCTGTTTTTT. It yields the protein CATQQAGLNTGELFF. Supplemented by reference TRBV28 and TRBJ2-2, the full variable domain reads DVKVTQSSRYLVKRTGEKVFLECVQDMDHENMFWYRQDPGLGLRLIYFSYDVKMKEKGDIPEGYSVSREKKERFSLILESASTNQTSMYLCATQQAGLNTGELFFGEGSRLTVL.

This sequence joins TRBV5-3 and TRBJ2-1; perhaps TRBD2 as D (5 bases). TRBV5-3 is reported as an ORF; its role is uncertain. CDR3 length: 13 residues. V shed 3 bases and J shed 8 bases, with 12 bases lying between them. CDR3 nucleotide sequence: TGTGCCAGAAGCTATGGAGCGGTCCATGAGCAGTTCTTC. It codes for CARSYGAVHEQFF.

This chain joins TRBV5-6 and TRBJ2-7, with a possible D match to TRBD2 (6 bases). The CDR3 runs 13 residues. The ends were cut back, 4 bases at V and 0 bases at J, with 8 bases in the middle. CDR1 and CDR2 from the germline V gene are SGHDT and YYEEEE. CDR3 bases: TGTGCCAGCAGCCGGGAGTTCTCCTACGAGCAGTACTTC. It specifies CASSREFSYEQYF.